This TCR beta chain is from a study of shared clonotypes between healthy human individuals. Clones were sequenced by immunoSEQ multiplex PCR, and TCRdb holds only the in-frame ones, with some missing. The table has around 1,900,000 clones, about 94% seen once; the top ten hold around 1.7%. The CDR3 is 13 amino acids. The V gene's germline CDR1 is ENHRY and CDR2 SYGVKD. The V end was cut by 6 bases, the J end by 0 bases, with 8 bases between. Terminally differentiated effector memory CD45RA+ cells were left out of the naive CD8 fraction, which was CD45RO-negative and positively selected for CCR7. The receptor was isolated from a man younger than 30 in good health. Some clones in this sample may be carry-over from other donors' samples. The sample was naive CD8+ T cells from PBMCs. J is TRBJ1-1 and V is TRBV10-3, with D maybe TRBD1 (5 bases). CDR3 in DNA: TGTGCCATCAGGGGACCCCTGAACACTGAAGCTTTCTTT. Amino acid sequence: CAIRGPLNTEAFF.